At least ten counts were recorded for the clone carrying this T cell receptor beta chain. Its antigen is not known. Clinicians diagnosed patients from clinical symptoms, serum thyroxine and TRAb, thyroid ultrasound and orbital computed tomography. TCR beta CDR3 regions were amplified from RNA transcripts. An initial round of RT-PCR targeting the TCR CDR3 relied on the HTBI primer set. TCRdb recomputed calls from the multiplex PCR reads with MiXCR, one row per CDR3 protein. Counted here are some 800,000 distinct CDR3 sequences, over 35% occurring once; the ten biggest clones make up around 9.3%. The data were taken from a study of T cells in Graves' hyperthyroidism and ophthalmopathy. Study-wide results and caveats: Stable hyperthyroidism was separated from ophthalmopathy by a model based on 13 V-J features. Expanded thyroid clonotypes (above 0.001) were mostly also found in blood.

V lost 3 bases and J lost 7; bases outside the gene matches: 3. The CDR3 consists of 13 residues. Germline assignment: CDR1 SNHLY and CDR2 FYNNEI. The source of this sequence is a man between 18 and 29 years old with Graves' hyperthyroidism. The sample consisted of blood. The rearrangement uses TRBV2 and TRBJ1-2, with TRBD1 matching over 9 bases. The CDR3 DNA is TGTGCCAGCAGTGACGGACAGGGGAGTGGCTACACCTTC. Its protein product is CASSDGQGSGYTF.